This TCR beta chain was observed in a study of blood T cells in healthy people across ages. Each sample gave at least 6.5 million isolated PBMCs. Extractions gave at least 5.5 micrograms of total RNA per sample. This CDR3 has 15 residues. CDR1 and CDR2 from the germline V gene are WSHSY and SAAADI. Trimming stripped 3 bases from V and 13 bases from J, with 22 bases between. With a J-beta primer mix and a sample-barcoded 5' primer, a second PCR ran about 7 to 12 cycles. TCRdb re-called the 5' RACE reads through MiXCR, storing one row per CDR3 protein. The data show some 1,500,000 distinct CDR3 sequences, with about 45% seen just once and approximately 4.1% held by the top ten.

Source material: blood. The TCR comes from a woman aged 18-35 years in good health. The V call is TRBV10-2, the J call TRBJ2-4; perhaps TRBD2 as D (6 bases). The CDR3 protein is CASSDTSTGFDEQYF. In DNA, the CDR3 is TGCGCCAGCAGTGATACTAGCACCGGCTTCGATGAGCAGTACTTC.